These 24 T cell receptor beta chains were all obtained from the same sample, sequenced in a study of beta chain features in type 1 diabetes. Sequenced material consisted of expressed TCRB transcripts (all of the isolated RNA was reverse transcribed). The table came from immunoSEQ multiplex PCR; TCRdb's copy has only in-frame clones and leaves some out. The sample has 150,000 or so clones; 11% are singletons. The sequencing sample was made of central memory CD4+ T cells from blood. The receptors were sampled from a man younger than 30 in good health.

This clone turned up a few times. The gene calls are TRBV7-2 and TRBJ2-4; 9 bases map to TRBD1. With 6 bases clipped from V and 0 bases from J, the junction kept 6 bases outside the gene matches. The length of the CDR3 is 16 residues. Germline values: CDR1 SGHTA, CDR2 FQGNSA. Here the CDR3 reads CASRNTGGTAKNIQYF. Here the CDR3 DNA reads TGTGCCAGCAGGAATACAGGGGGCACAGCCAAAAACATTCAGTACTTC.

The CDR3 sequence: CASSVGVAVTGELFF. CDR3 DNA sequence: TGTGCCAGCAGCGTAGGCGTCGCGGTCACCGGGGAGCTGTTTTTT. The chain employs TRBV9 and TRBJ2-2; no clear D. Germline assignment: CDR1 SGDLS and CDR2 YYNGEE. The CDR3 has 15 residues. With 0 bases removed from V and 4 bases from J, the gap between germline ends came to 10 bases.

The table lists this clone with a few counts. This chain's CDR3 is CASSLARGLSYGYTF. The CDR3 DNA is TGTGCCAGCAGCTTAGCGCGGGGATTGAGCTATGGCTACACCTTC. The rearrangement uses TRBV7-2 and TRBJ1-2; D remains unclear. V gave up 0 bases and J gave up 4 bases, with 12 bases separating them. Germline CDR1 and CDR2: SGHTA and FQGNSA. CDR3 size: 15 residues.

This rearrangement joins TRBV28 to TRBJ2-7, with 10 nucleotides matching TRBD2. The germline V gene has CDR1 MDHEN and CDR2 SYDVKM. The CDR3 loop spans 15 amino acids. V gave up 5 bases and J gave up 1 base; unmatched junction bases: 5. The CDR3 sequence: CASSRRTSGSYEQYF. Here the CDR3 DNA reads TGTGCCAGCAGTCGAAGGACTAGCGGTTCCTACGAGCAGTACTTC. Complete variable domain (other parts from reference TRBV28 and TRBJ2-7): DVKVTQSSRYLVKRTGEKVFLECVQDMDHENMFWYRQDPGLGLRLIYFSYDVKMKEKGDIPEGYSVSREKKERFSLILESASTNQTSMYLCASSRRTSGSYEQYFGPGTRLTVT.

This clone was recorded many times. The chain uses TRBV5-4 and TRBJ2-7, with 7 bases matching TRBD1. Trimming took 4 bases from V and 3 from J; bases not matched to a gene: 4. Germline V gene lookup returns CDR1 SGHNT and CDR2 YYREEE (reference sequence). This CDR3 is 13 amino acids long. CDR3 bases: TGTGCCAGCAGCATGGACAGGCTCTACGAGCAGTACTTC. It codes for CASSMDRLYEQYF.

A few counts support this clone. The chain recombines TRBV30 with TRBJ2-5, with a possible D match to TRBD2 (6 bases). TRBJ2-7 explains the end of the DNA better; the J call may be wrong. This CDR3 contains 13 residues. CDR1 and CDR2 from the germline V gene are GTSNPN and SVGIG (reference sequence). The CDR3, as DNA: TGTGCCTGGTCCGGAGGGAACCCCTACGAGCAGTACTTC. Amino acid sequence: CAWSGGNPYEQYF.

This clone was counted a few times. The J gene is TRBJ1-5, the V gene TRBV7-2; the match to TRBD1 covers 7 bases. The CDR3 has 15 amino acids. V was clipped by 1 base and J by 4 bases; unmatched bases: 4. Germline values: CDR1 SGHTA, CDR2 FQGNSA. The CDR3 region has the DNA TGTGCCAGCAGCTTAGACCGGACAGGTAATCAGCCCCAGCATTTT. Protein sequence: CASSLDRTGNQPQHF.

This rearrangement joins TRBV25-1 to TRBJ1-2; D is unclear. Looked up from germline, CDR1 is MGHDK and CDR2 is SYGVNS. The length of the CDR3 is 11 residues. Trimming pared 3 bases from V and 4 bases from J, leaving 3 bases between. The CDR3 DNA follows: TGTGCCAGCAGTGACGGCTATGGCTACACCTTC. It encodes CASSDGYGYTF.

This clone has more than one count but fewer than ten. The chain is built from TRBV30 and TRBJ1-2; 10 nucleotides align to TRBD1. V was pared by 0 bases and J by 2 bases, with 12 bases of the junction left unmatched. In germline, CDR1 is GTSNPN, CDR2 SVGIG (reference sequence). The CDR3 totals 18 residues. CDR3 region: CAWSVRRDRGHANYGYTF. As DNA, the CDR3 is TGTGCCTGGAGTGTCCGCCGGGACAGGGGACACGCGAACTATGGCTACACCTTC.

In its sample, this clone was seen a few times. The chain uses TRBV28 and TRBJ2-1; 8 positions agree with TRBD1. V shed 6 bases, J shed 8 bases, and the junction held 15 bases outside the gene matches. The CDR3 runs 16 residues. Germline-derived CDR1 and CDR2 are MDHEN and SYDVKM. CDR3 sequence: CASRTPRLVQGDEQFF. The CDR3 DNA reads TGTGCCAGCAGGACACCTAGACTAGTACAGGGGGATGAGCAGTTCTTC.

The rearrangement links TRBV27 to TRBJ2-3, with 13 bases identical to TRBD2. With 5 bases clipped from V and 4 bases from J, the junction kept 9 bases outside the gene matches. CDR1 and CDR2 (germline): MNHEY, SMNVEV (reference sequence). This CDR3 spans 17 amino acids. The CDR3 here is CASSPLTLAGGPDTQYF. The DNA for the CDR3 is TGTGCCAGCAGTCCCCTGACACTAGCGGGGGGGCCAGATACGCAGTATTTT.

This clone was counted only a few times. The chain links TRBV25-1 to TRBJ1-4; TRBD1 matches at 9 bases. The V segment lost 6 bases and the J segment 8 bases; nucleotides outside the gene matches: 10. This CDR3 contains 15 residues. The germline V gene encodes CDR1 MGHDK and CDR2 SYGVNS. CDR3 in DNA: TGTGCCAGCAGAGCCCCACAGGGGGCAGGGGAAAAACTGTTTTTT. Translation gives CASRAPQGAGEKLFF. The full variable domain, completed using reference TRBV25-1 and TRBJ1-4, is EADIYQTPRYLVIGTGKKITLECSQTMGHDKMYWYQQDPGMELHLIHYSYGVNSTEKGDLSSESTVSRIRTEHFPLTLESARPSHTSQYLCASRAPQGAGEKLFFGSGTQLSVL.

This clone was picked up many times. The rearrangement uses TRBV30 and TRBJ1-6, with 8 bases that match TRBD1. The germline V gene has CDR1 GTSNPN and CDR2 SVGIG (reference sequence). With 4 bases clipped from V and 9 bases from J, the junction kept 5 bases outside the gene matches. The CDR3 totals 13 residues. The CDR3 sequence: CAWTGQGFSPLHF. The CDR3 DNA reads as TGTGCCTGGACCGGACAGGGCTTTTCACCCCTCCACTTT.

This clone was found a few times. As DNA, the CDR3 is TGCGCCAGCAGCCAAGATTTGATTAATGAGCAGTTCTTC. Translated: CASSQDLINEQFF. The chain recombines TRBV4-3 with TRBJ2-1; D unresolved. Germline V gene lookup returns CDR1 LGHNA and CDR2 YSLEER. The germline V and J ends were trimmed by 0 bases and 7 bases, with 7 bases remaining between them. The CDR3 covers 13 residues.

The J gene is TRBJ1-5, the V gene TRBV18; the D gene is possibly TRBD1 (6 bases). CDR1 is KGHSH, CDR2 LQKENI, per germline. Trimming cost V 6 bases and J 0 bases, with 12 bases left between them. The CDR3 has 15 residues. CDR3 nucleotides: TGTGCCAGCTCCGGGACACCCTATAGCAATCAGCCCCAGCATTTT. Protein product: CASSGTPYSNQPQHF.

The chain employs TRBV29-1 and TRBJ1-6, with D maybe TRBD1 (6 bases). CDR3 length equals 13 residues. V was clipped by 7 bases and J by 3 bases, with 10 bases between them. Germline CDR1 is SQVTM and CDR2 is ANQGSEA. The CDR3 protein is CSAKQGYNSPLHF. CDR3 DNA: TGCAGCGCTAAACAGGGCTATAATTCACCCCTCCACTTT.

The chain is built from TRBV7-8 and TRBJ2-1; 14 bases are a match to TRBD2. The J segment lost 7 bases and the V segment lost 5 bases, leaving 7 bases of the junction unmatched. CDR3 length: 16 amino acids. Per germline, CDR1 SGHVS and CDR2 FQNEAQ. DNA for the CDR3: TGTGCCAGCAGCCTAAGGGGACTAGCGGGAGAGAATGAGCAGTTCTTC. As protein: CASSLRGLAGENEQFF.

The chain couples TRBV10-3 to TRBJ1-5; 8 bases match TRBD1. The CDR3 loop spans 14 amino acids. With V trimmed by 8 bases and J by 2 bases, 5 bases remained unmatched. The germline V gene encodes CDR1 ENHRY and CDR2 SYGVKD. The CDR3 is CAIGGQGGNQPQHF. DNA of the CDR3: TGTGCCATCGGCGGACAGGGCGGCAATCAGCCCCAGCATTTT.

This chain uses TRBV30 with TRBJ2-5; no clear D gene. The CDR3 totals 15 residues. Trimming removed 1 base at V and 2 bases at J, with 14 bases between. Germline values: CDR1 GTSNPN, CDR2 SVGIG (reference sequence). For the CDR3, the DNA is TGTGCCTGGAGTGCCCTCGTAGACATTCAAGAGACCCAGTACTTC. Amino acids: CAWSALVDIQETQYF.

The table lists this clone with a few counts. V usage is TRBV18 and J usage is TRBJ2-7; a possible D gene is TRBD2 (5 bases). The CDR3 length is 15 residues. Trimming took 6 bases from V and 6 from J, leaving 21 bases between them. CDR1 and CDR2 from the germline V gene are KGHSH and LQKENI. The CDR3 loop reads CASSQRALEGREQYF. The CDR3 nucleotides are TGTGCCAGCTCGCAAAGAGCCCTCGAGGGTCGCGAGCAGTACTTC.

J is TRBJ2-6 and V is TRBV5-4, with TRBD2 as a possible D gene (6 bases). The germline CDR1 and CDR2 sequences are SGHNT and YYREEE (reference sequence). This CDR3 comprises 16 residues. V dropped 4 bases and J dropped 2 bases, with 13 bases sitting between them. The CDR3 nucleotides read TGTGCCAGCAGCCTCCCCCCGGGGGCTGGGGCCAACGTCCTGACTTTC. Translating it yields CASSLPPGAGANVLTF.

The chain recombines TRBV5-1 with TRBJ2-3, with 10 bases aligning to TRBD2. From germline, CDR1 is SGHRS and CDR2 YFSETQ. V lost 0 bases and J lost 8; bases outside the gene matches: 9. The CDR3 is made up of 16 amino acids. CDR3 region: CASSLEAGGPAGTQYF. CDR3 nucleotide sequence: TGCGCCAGCAGCTTGGAAGCGGGAGGGCCGGCAGGTACGCAGTATTTT.

Many counts were recorded for this clone. V gene TRBV29-1 combines with J gene TRBJ1-1; D might be TRBD1 (5 bases). Germline V lookup: CDR1 SQVTM, CDR2 ANQGSEA. The CDR3 consists of 12 residues. V dropped 1 base and J dropped 5 bases, with 8 bases sitting between them. CDR3 nucleotide sequence: TGCAGCGTTGAAGGGGGGAGGACTGAAGCTTTCTTT. Translating gives CSVEGGRTEAFF.

The sample holds a few counts of this clone. The rearrangement joins TRBV29-1 to TRBJ2-2, with D perhaps assigned TRBD1 or TRBD2 (6 bases each). Germline lookup yields CDR1 SQVTM and CDR2 ANQGSEA. Trimming left V 5 bases short and J 4 bases short, with 20 bases between. This CDR3 is 16 amino acids long. CDR3 sequence: CSVRKGGFRSTGELFF. CDR3 coding DNA: TGCAGCGTTCGCAAGGGGGGATTTCGGTCCACCGGGGAGCTGTTTTTT.